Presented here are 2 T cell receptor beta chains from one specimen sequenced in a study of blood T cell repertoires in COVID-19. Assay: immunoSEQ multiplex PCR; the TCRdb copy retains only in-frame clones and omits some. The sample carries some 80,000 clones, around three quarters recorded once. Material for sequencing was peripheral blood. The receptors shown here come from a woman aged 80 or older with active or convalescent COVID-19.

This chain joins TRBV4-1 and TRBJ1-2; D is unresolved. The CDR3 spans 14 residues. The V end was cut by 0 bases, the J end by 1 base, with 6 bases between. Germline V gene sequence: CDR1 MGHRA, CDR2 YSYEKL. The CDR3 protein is CASSQDGHNYGYTF. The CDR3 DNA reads TGCGCCAGCAGCCAAGATGGGCATAACTATGGCTACACCTTC.

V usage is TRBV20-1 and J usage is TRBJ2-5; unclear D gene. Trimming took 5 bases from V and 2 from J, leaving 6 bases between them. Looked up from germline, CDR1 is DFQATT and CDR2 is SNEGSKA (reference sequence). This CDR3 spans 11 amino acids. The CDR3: CSAPLQETQYF. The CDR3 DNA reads TGCAGTGCTCCTTTACAAGAGACCCAGTACTTC.